This record looks at one TCR beta chain sequence and its context. The data were obtained in a study of identifying expanded T cells in peripheral blood. The repertoire was sequenced with immunoSEQ multiplex PCR; TCRdb's copy has only in-frame clones and lacks some. The table lists approximately 100,000 clones, about 83% of them singletons. Germline lookup yields CDR1 SGHNT and CDR2 YYREEE (reference sequence). Trimming took off 0 bases at V and 1 base at J, with 7 bases between the two ends. The CDR3 consists of 14 residues. This TCR was sampled from a person aged 18 to 70 in good health. The sample was blood. The chain links TRBV5-4 to TRBJ1-1; D is perhaps TRBD1 (6 bases). The CDR3 loop reads CASSLEGGNTEAFF. The CDR3 DNA reads TGTGCCAGCAGCTTGGAGGGGGGGAACACTGAAGCTTTCTTT.